Below are 16 T cell receptor beta chains sequenced from a single sample in a study of response to subunit inactivated influenza vaccine. A single record per CDR3 protein comes from TCRdb applying MiXCR to the RT-PCR reads. The sample consists of some 300,000 distinct CDR3 sequences, 22% of them appearing once. The source material was PBMCs from blood, sampled 21 months after vaccination. The receptors derive from a man between 50 and 69 years old who received an inactivated influenza vaccine.

The chain employs TRBV7-9 and TRBJ1-6; D ambiguous. CDR1 is SEHNR and CDR2 is FQNEAQ in the germline V gene (reference sequence). The CDR3 loop spans 13 amino acids. Between the trimmed V and J ends, which lost 0 bases and 7 bases, there was a span of 4 bases. CDR3 bases: TGTGCCAGCAGCTTAGCCCAGAATTCACCCCTCCACTTT. It translates to CASSLAQNSPLHF.

This clonotype appeared a few times. The chain combines TRBV29-1 with TRBJ2-3; 8 bases are a match to TRBD2. The junction had 3 bases not matched to a gene; V was cut back by 3 bases and J by 4 bases. The CDR3 consists of 13 residues. The germline CDR1 and CDR2 sequences are SQVTM and ANQGSEA. CDR3 in DNA: TGCAGCGTTGAGACTAGCGCCGCAGATACGCAGTATTTT. Protein sequence: CSVETSAADTQYF.

This clonotype showed up many times. The J gene is TRBJ1-3, the V gene TRBV5-1; a possible D gene is TRBD1 (5 bases). Trimming took off 0 bases at V and 4 bases at J, with 8 bases between the two ends. Germline V CDR1 and CDR2: SGHRS, YFSETQ. The CDR3 has 14 residues. CDR3 sequence reads: CASSLDGAGNTIYF. In nucleotides, the CDR3 is TGCGCCAGCAGCTTGGACGGGGCGGGAAACACCATATATTTT.

The J gene is TRBJ1-1, the V gene TRBV6-1, with 7 bases lining up with TRBD1. Germline lookup yields CDR1 MNHNS and CDR2 SASEGT. V lost 6 bases and J lost 5; bases outside the gene matches: 9. The CDR3 spans 14 residues. The CDR3: CASRDRQGWTEAFF. The CDR3 nucleotides read TGTGCCAGCAGAGACAGACAGGGTTGGACTGAAGCTTTCTTT.

The chain has TRBV20-1 and TRBJ2-4; 9 nucleotides agree with TRBD2. Germline V gene data show CDR1 as DFQATT and CDR2 as SNEGSKA (reference sequence). The V and J ends lost 3 bases and 0 bases, in that order; junction bases with no gene match: 6. The CDR3 is 16 amino acids. Written as DNA, the CDR3 is TGCAGTGCTAGTGCCCTAGCGGGAAGAGCCAAAAACATTCAGTACTTC. This codes for CSASALAGRAKNIQYF.

This clonotype came up many times. The chain combines TRBV12-3 or TRBV12-4 with TRBJ1-1; no firm D call. This CDR3 comprises 13 residues. V was shortened by 8 bases and J by 3 bases, with 13 bases between the two germline ends. CDR3 protein: CASELAGYTEAFF. Here the CDR3 DNA reads TGTGCCAGCGAACTTGCGGGTTACACTGAAGCTTTCTTT.

The J gene is TRBJ2-3, the V gene TRBV20-1, with unresolved D. There are 13 residues in the CDR3. Trimming stripped 6 bases from V and 0 bases from J, with 10 bases between. Germline V gives CDR1 DFQATT, CDR2 SNEGSKA (reference sequence). In nucleotides, the CDR3 is TGCAGTGCAGTCCGACCTAGCACAGATACGCAGTATTTT. Protein sequence: CSAVRPSTDTQYF.

This clonotype was detected a few times. The genes are TRBV14 and TRBJ1-1; D might be TRBD1 (6 bases). The CDR3 covers 16 residues. CDR1 is SGHDN, CDR2 FVKESK, per germline. V was shortened by 4 bases and J by 0 bases, with 15 bases between the two germline ends. The chain's CDR3 is CASSLVGGRMNTEAFF. For the CDR3, the DNA is TGTGCCAGCAGCCTGGTAGGGGGGCGGATGAACACTGAAGCTTTCTTT.

As DNA, the CDR3 is TGTGCCATCAGTGAGCCGGACAGGGGTCAGACCCAGTACTTC. Protein product: CAISEPDRGQTQYF. The rearrangement uses TRBV10-3 and TRBJ2-5; 9 nucleotides line up with TRBD1. The CDR3 contains 14 residues. Looked up from germline, CDR1 is ENHRY and CDR2 is SYGVKD. V lost 2 bases to trimming and J lost 6 bases; unmatched junction nucleotides: 4.

V usage is TRBV5-6 and J usage is TRBJ2-1, with D tentatively TRBD1 or TRBD2 (6 bases each). The CDR3 loop spans 15 amino acids. CDR1 is SGHDT, CDR2 YYEEEE, per germline. V lost 0 bases to trimming and J lost 2 bases, with 9 bases between them. The CDR3 sequence: CASSLAGGAYNEQFF. The CDR3 DNA follows: TGTGCCAGCAGCTTGGCCGGGGGCGCCTACAATGAGCAGTTCTTC.

The genes are TRBV29-1 and TRBJ1-1; 7 positions match TRBD1. This CDR3 spans 12 amino acids. Per the germline V gene, CDR1 is SQVTM and CDR2 is ANQGSEA. V lost 4 bases and J lost 2; bases outside the gene matches: 1. The CDR3 DNA reads TGCAGCGTTGGACAGGGAAACACTGAAGCTTTCTTT. Its protein is CSVGQGNTEAFF.

This clonotype has just a few counts. The CDR3 spells CASSGTGRSQPQHF. The CDR3 DNA sequence: TGTGCCAGCAGCGGGACAGGACGGTCTCAGCCCCAGCATTTT. The V call is TRBV9, the J call TRBJ1-5; 7 bases align to TRBD1. V lost 3 bases to trimming and J lost 6 bases; unmatched junction nucleotides: 6. The CDR3 is 14 residues long. From germline, CDR1 is SGDLS and CDR2 YYNGEE.

The chain uses TRBV9 and TRBJ2-7; the match to TRBD1 covers 9 bases. V lost 2 bases to trimming and J lost 1 base; unmatched junction nucleotides: 4. In germline, CDR1 is SGDLS, CDR2 YYNGEE. This CDR3 region has 15 residues. CDR3 bases: TGTGCCAGCAGCGTCGGGACAGGGAATTCCTACGAGCAGTACTTC. It codes for CASSVGTGNSYEQYF.

This clonotype has a count of ten or more. This sequence joins TRBV29-1 and TRBJ1-2; D is uncertain. This CDR3 has 13 amino acids. Germline V gene sequence: CDR1 SQVTM, CDR2 ANQGSEA. With 4 bases removed from V and 5 bases from J, the gap between germline ends came to 14 bases. CDR3 bases: TGCAGCGTTGTCTGGCGTCGAGGGTATGGCTACACCTTC. Its protein is CSVVWRRGYGYTF.

This clonotype was detected only a few times. The J gene is TRBJ2-4, the V gene TRBV7-2, with TRBD2 matching over 11 bases. The CDR3 covers 14 residues. The germline V gene encodes CDR1 SGHTA and CDR2 FQGNSA. V lost 5 bases and J lost 12; bases outside the gene matches: 9. The CDR3 nucleotides are TGTGCCAGCAGCCTTCGGACTAGCGGGCTCGATCAGTACTTC. Protein: CASSLRTSGLDQYF.

This clonotype occurred a few times. The V gene is TRBV10-3, the J gene TRBJ2-3; 15 bases align to TRBD2. The germline CDR1 and CDR2 sequences are ENHRY and SYGVKD. The ends lost 4 bases at V and 5 bases at J; junction bases unmatched: 1. The length of the CDR3 is 15 residues. CDR3 protein: CAISGTSGGVDTQYF. DNA for the CDR3: TGTGCCATCAGTGGGACTAGCGGGGGGGTAGATACGCAGTATTTT.